What follows is one T cell receptor beta chain and its context. The data derive from a study of blood T cell repertoires in COVID-19. The repertoire was sequenced with immunoSEQ multiplex PCR; TCRdb's copy has only in-frame clones and lacks some. The table includes 200,000 to 250,000 clones, 88% detected once. This CDR3 is built from 15 residues. In germline, CDR1 is LNHDA, CDR2 SQIVND (reference sequence). Trimming stripped 3 bases from V and 0 bases from J, with 9 bases between. Participants reported their clinical history, and cohort assignment relied on those reports. The TCR comes from a young woman who had recovered from COVID-19. This chain connects TRBV19 to TRBJ2-1; D unclear. Sequenced sample: PBMCs or T cells enriched from blood (not recorded which). CDR3 sequence: CASSIGPPSYNEQFF. CDR3 coding DNA: TGTGCCAGTAGTATTGGGCCGCCCTCCTACAATGAGCAGTTCTTC. The complete variable domain, with remaining parts taken from reference TRBV19 and TRBJ2-1, reads DGGITQSPKYLFRKEGQNVTLSCEQNLNHDAMYWYRQDPGQGLRLIYYSQIVNDFQKGDIAEGYSVSREKKESFPLTVTSAQKNPTAFYLCASSIGPPSYNEQFFGPGTRLTVL.